This entry lists 2 T cell receptor beta chains sequenced from one sample in a study of Tregs in tolerant kidney transplant recipients (dated by TCRdb to between 2018 and 2021). Receptor amplification or capture employed the immunoSEQ multiplex PCR assay. TCRdb limited this immuneACCESS table to in-frame rearrangements with V and J called. A share of clones is missing; checked studies link under half to unresolved V genes, and the rest is unexplained. This sample holds tens of thousands of clones; over 80% were observed only once. The top ten clones comprise 4.5% to 5.5% of the sample. Sequencing used CD4+ T cells from blood. Receptors were obtained from a human donor in good health.

The rearrangement links TRBV2 to TRBJ1-6; D gene uncertain. CDR1 and CDR2 (germline): SNHLY, FYNNEI. The CDR3 sequence is 13 residues long. V was clipped by 6 bases and J by 2 bases, with 5 bases between them. The CDR3 DNA reads TGTGCCAGCAGGCAGGCCTATAATTCACCCCTCCACTTT. The encoded protein is CASRQAYNSPLHF.

The chain has TRBV6-5 and TRBJ2-7; D gene uncertain. V dropped 2 bases and J dropped 3 bases, with 8 bases sitting between them. Germline CDR1 is MNHEY and CDR2 is SVGAGI. This CDR3 has 13 amino acids. The CDR3 coding sequence is TGTGCCAGCAGTTACGATCCACTCTACGAGCAGTACTTC. Translating it yields CASSYDPLYEQYF.